This entry lists 29 T cell receptor beta chains sequenced from one sample in a study of control samples from healthy donors and cancer patients. Only in-frame clones appear in the TCRdb table, and some are missing; sequencing was by immunoSEQ multiplex PCR. The sample records 130,000 or so clones, 75% to 95% being singletons. Source material: blood. The receptors here all came from a man between 18 and 29 years old in good health.

The V gene is TRBV28, the J gene TRBJ2-7, with no clear D. Trimming shortened V by 5 bases and J by 7 bases, and 18 bases separated the two germline ends. The CDR3 has 14 residues. Germline CDR1 and CDR2: MDHEN and SYDVKM. DNA for the CDR3: TGTGCCAGCAGTCCTCCGGACGGTCCCTTGGAGCAGTACTTC. It encodes CASSPPDGPLEQYF. The full variable domain, rest sourced from reference TRBV28 and TRBJ2-7, is DVKVTQSSRYLVKRTGEKVFLECVQDMDHENMFWYRQDPGLGLRLIYFSYDVKMKEKGDIPEGYSVSREKKERFSLILESASTNQTSMYLCASSPPDGPLEQYFGPGTRLTVT.

CDR3 region: CATGGDLSGANVLTF. The CDR3 region has the DNA TGTGCCACAGGGGGCGATTTATCTGGGGCCAACGTCCTGACTTTC. The genes are TRBV30 and TRBJ2-6; TRBD1 matches at 9 bases. The CDR3 spans 15 residues. The junction had 6 bases not matched to a gene; V was cut back by 8 bases and J by 1 base. Germline CDR1 is GTSNPN and CDR2 is SVGIG (reference sequence).

The V and J genes are TRBV9 and TRBJ1-5, with 9 bases matching TRBD1. The CDR3 has 16 residues. Germline-derived CDR1 and CDR2 are SGDLS and YYNGEE. The V segment lost 5 bases and the J segment 2 bases; nucleotides outside the gene matches: 8. CDR3 loop: CASSGGTGMGNQPQHF. CDR3 in DNA: TGTGCCAGCAGTGGTGGGACAGGGATGGGCAATCAGCCCCAGCATTTT.

The chain couples TRBV27 to TRBJ2-7, with 7 bases aligning to TRBD1. V lost 6 bases, J lost 2 bases, and 10 bases stayed unmatched. The CDR3 has 15 residues. CDR1 MNHEY and CDR2 SMNVEV come from the germline V gene (reference sequence). DNA of the CDR3: TGTGCCAGCAGCCGAGGACAGGCAGGGGCCTACGAGCAGTACTTC. Translated: CASSRGQAGAYEQYF.

V is TRBV9 and J is TRBJ2-3; D unresolved. The CDR3 totals 13 residues. V was trimmed by 2 bases and J by 5 bases, leaving 9 bases between them. Germline V gene data show CDR1 as SGDLS and CDR2 as YYNGEE. As DNA, the CDR3 is TGTGCCAGCAGCGTTTTCTCTAAAGATACGCAGTATTTT. Translation gives CASSVFSKDTQYF.

This rearrangement joins TRBV2 to TRBJ2-2; possible D gene TRBD2, 7 bases. From germline, CDR1 is SNHLY and CDR2 FYNNEI. This CDR3 contains 14 residues. The CDR3 sequence is CAWGRGPIGGELFF. The CDR3 region has the DNA TGTGCATGGGGGCGGGGGCCCATTGGCGGGGAGCTGTTTTTT.

The chain couples TRBV7-9 to TRBJ2-7, with TRBD1 as a possible D gene (5 bases). Germline CDR1 reads SEHNR; CDR2 reads FQNEAQ (reference sequence). The CDR3 loop spans 15 amino acids. With 2 bases removed from V and 0 bases from J, the gap between germline ends came to 11 bases. CDR3 bases: TGTGCCAGCAGCTTAACAGGTCCCTACTCCTACGAGCAGTACTTC. Encoded protein: CASSLTGPYSYEQYF.

The chain links TRBV23-1 to TRBJ2-7, with D possibly matching TRBD1 (6 bases). TRBV23-1 is an ORF; its function is uncertain. This CDR3 is built from 17 residues. Trimming removed 0 bases from V and 4 bases from J, with 19 bases in between. CDR3 in amino acids: CASSQSSQGSWRYEQYF. CDR3 coding DNA: TGCGCCAGCAGTCAATCCTCGCAGGGGTCCTGGCGGTACGAGCAGTACTTC.

The chain recombines TRBV10-1 with TRBJ1-5, with TRBD1 identical over 11 bases. This CDR3 region has 12 residues. Germline V gene sequence: CDR1 WNHNN, CDR2 SYGVQD (reference sequence). V lost 10 bases and J lost 7; bases outside the gene matches: 3. Here the CDR3 DNA reads TGCGCCACCTGGACAGGGGGCCAGCCCCAGCATTTT. It yields the protein CATWTGGQPQHF.

V gene TRBV5-4 combines with J gene TRBJ2-1; 9 nucleotides align to TRBD1. The V segment lost 4 bases and the J segment 9 bases; nucleotides outside the gene matches: 11. CDR3 size: 15 residues. CDR1 and CDR2 from the germline V gene are SGHNT and YYREEE (reference sequence). CDR3 loop: CASSHRDREIGEQFF. The DNA for the CDR3 is TGTGCCAGCAGCCACCGGGACAGGGAGATCGGTGAGCAGTTCTTC.

This chain connects TRBV29-1 to TRBJ1-1, with a possible D match to TRBD1 (5 bases). Trimming stripped 7 bases from V and 0 bases from J, with 15 bases between. The CDR3 contains 14 residues. Germline V gene lookup returns CDR1 SQVTM and CDR2 ANQGSEA. The CDR3 sequence: CSAAPGGMNTEAFF. For the CDR3, the DNA is TGCAGCGCTGCCCCGGGGGGGATGAACACTGAAGCTTTCTTT.

J is TRBJ1-1 and V is TRBV10-3, with a tentative D call TRBD1 (6 bases). With 4 bases removed from V and 1 base from J, the gap between germline ends came to 10 bases. Germline values: CDR1 ENHRY, CDR2 SYGVKD. This CDR3 is 14 amino acids long. CDR3 loop: CAISVGTKNTEAFF. The DNA of the CDR3 is TGTGCCATCAGTGTCGGGACAAAGAACACTGAAGCTTTCTTT.

The V gene is TRBV6-4, the J gene TRBJ2-7, with 11 bases fitting TRBD2. The CDR3 contains 17 residues. V lost 7 bases to trimming and J lost 0 bases; unmatched junction nucleotides: 11. Germline CDR1 reads MRHNA; CDR2 reads SNTAGT. CDR3 region: CASTPARGLADSYEQYF. The CDR3 nucleotides read TGTGCCAGCACCCCCGCGCGGGGACTAGCGGACTCCTACGAGCAGTACTTC.

This chain uses TRBV27 with TRBJ1-4; D is perhaps TRBD1 (5 bases). CDR1 and CDR2 from the germline V gene are MNHEY and SMNVEV (reference sequence). Trimming removed 5 bases at V and 6 bases at J, with 19 bases between. The CDR3 runs 16 residues. CDR3 nucleotide sequence: TGTGCCAGCAGTCCGACACCGGGACCGGGGGATGAAAAACTGTTTTTT. This encodes CASSPTPGPGDEKLFF.

The rearrangement joins TRBV5-1 to TRBJ2-3; 7 bases line up with TRBD1. CDR1 is SGHRS, CDR2 YFSETQ, per germline. The ends lost 4 bases at V and 3 bases at J; junction bases unmatched: 5. This CDR3 spans 14 amino acids. Written as DNA, the CDR3 is TGCGCCAGCAGCCCCCACAGGGGAACAGATACGCAGTATTTT. Translation gives CASSPHRGTDTQYF.

V is TRBV7-9 and J is TRBJ2-7; D not certain. Germline V gene lookup returns CDR1 SEHNR and CDR2 FQNEAQ (reference sequence). V gave up 5 bases and J gave up 2 bases, with 10 bases separating them. The CDR3 runs 13 residues. CDR3 DNA sequence: TGTGCCAGCAGCCCCTGGATTACCTACGAGCAGTACTTC. The encoded protein is CASSPWITYEQYF.

This clone was seen only once. V is TRBV6-6 and J is TRBJ2-6; a weak D match, TRBD1 (5 bases). Germline lookup yields CDR1 MNHNY and CDR2 SVGAGI (reference sequence). The CDR3 extends over 15 amino acids. Trimming pared 4 bases from V and 4 bases from J, leaving 11 bases between. The CDR3 loop reads CASSWAGPGANVLTF. Here the CDR3 DNA reads TGTGCCAGCAGTTGGGCAGGGCCAGGGGCCAACGTCCTGACTTTC.

The chain joins TRBV18 to TRBJ2-5, with unresolved D. The CDR3 is 18 residues long. Trimming stripped 0 bases from V and 5 bases from J, with 22 bases between. CDR1 is KGHSH, CDR2 LQKENI, per germline. The CDR3 loop reads CASSPPSWAEGAQETQYF. CDR3 sequence (DNA): TGTGCCAGCTCACCACCGTCTTGGGCAGAAGGAGCCCAGGAGACCCAGTACTTC. Full variable domain (rest looked up from reference TRBV18 and TRBJ2-5): NAGVMQNPRHLVRRRGQEARLRCSPMKGHSHVYWYRQLPEEGLKFMVYLQKENIIDESGMPKERFSAEFPKEGPSILRIQQVVRGDSAAYFCASSPPSWAEGAQETQYFGPGTRLLVL.

The gene calls are TRBV7-9 and TRBJ2-7; tentatively, D is TRBD2 (5 bases). The CDR3 covers 16 residues. Deletions cut 4 bases from V and 4 bases from J, with 20 bases between. Germline V lookup: CDR1 SEHNR, CDR2 FQNEAQ (reference sequence). CDR3 amino acids: CASSSSRAMTKYEQYF. The CDR3 nucleotides read TGTGCCAGCAGCTCTAGCCGCGCGATGACCAAATACGAGCAGTACTTC.

This chain uses TRBV6-1 with TRBJ1-5; perhaps TRBD1 as D (6 bases). The germline V and J ends were trimmed by 3 bases and 4 bases, with 16 bases remaining between them. Germline values: CDR1 MNHNS, CDR2 SASEGT. The CDR3 covers 16 residues. CDR3 in amino acids: CASSESWTVSNQPQHF. In nucleotides, the CDR3 is TGTGCCAGCAGTGAGTCCTGGACAGTTTCAAATCAGCCCCAGCATTTT.

The CDR3 DNA follows: TGTGCCAGCAGCCAGGACAGGGCCTGGGGTACTAACTATGGCTACACCTTC. It encodes CASSQDRAWGTNYGYTF. V gene TRBV7-6 combines with J gene TRBJ1-2; 8 bases are shared with TRBD1. The germline gives CDR1 SGHVS, CDR2 FNYEAQ. V trimming: 5 bases; J trimming: 0 bases; junction bases outside the gene matches: 11. The CDR3 extends over 17 amino acids. The variable domain in full, with the rest retrieved from reference TRBV7-6 and TRBJ1-2, is GAGVSQSPRYKVTKRGQDVALRCDPISGHVSLYWYRQALGQGPEFLTYFNYEAQQDKSGLPNDRFSAERPEGSISTLTIQRTEQRDSAMYRCASSQDRAWGTNYGYTFGSGTRLTVV.

The chain carries TRBV3-1 (or the pseudogene TRBV3-2) and TRBJ2-7, with 7 bases lining up with TRBD1. CDR1 LGHDT and CDR2 YNNKEL come from the germline V gene (reference sequence). The trim removed 5 bases at V and 4 bases at J, leaving 5 bases unmatched. CDR3 length: 13 residues. In DNA, the CDR3 is TGTGCCAGCAGCTACAGGGGCGGATACGAGCAGTACTTC. Its translation: CASSYRGGYEQYF.

The chain links TRBV18 to TRBJ2-3, with 12 bases aligning to TRBD2. V lost 2 bases, J lost 4 bases, and 19 bases stayed unmatched. Germline V gene data show CDR1 as KGHSH and CDR2 as LQKENI. This CDR3 is built from 21 residues. The CDR3 DNA follows: TGTGCCAGCTCACCAAGGACAGGGTGGACTAGCGGGGAGAGGGGCCCAGATACGCAGTATTTT. Translation gives CASSPRTGWTSGERGPDTQYF.

The rearrangement links TRBV28 to TRBJ2-7, with TRBD1 as a possible D gene (6 bases). V was trimmed by 6 bases and J by 5 bases, leaving 17 bases between them. Looked up from germline, CDR1 is MDHEN and CDR2 is SYDVKM. The CDR3 spans 14 residues. The CDR3 region has the DNA TGTGCCAGCAGAGAACAGGGAGAGAGTAACGAGCAGTACTTC. Translation: CASREQGESNEQYF.

This clone showed up just a few times. This rearrangement joins TRBV19 to TRBJ1-1; no clear D. Germline CDR1 reads LNHDA; CDR2 reads SQIVND (reference sequence). This CDR3 is 10 amino acids long. Trimming removed 7 bases at V and 6 bases at J, with 6 bases between. The CDR3 here is CASNPPEAFF. The DNA for the CDR3 is TGTGCCAGTAACCCCCCTGAAGCTTTCTTT.

This chain links TRBV30 with TRBJ1-5; possible D gene TRBD1, 5 bases. V lost 4 bases and J lost 4, with 11 bases in between. The germline V gene encodes CDR1 GTSNPN and CDR2 SVGIG (reference sequence). The CDR3 is 13 amino acids. CDR3 sequence: CAWTSGLNQPQHF. Written as DNA, the CDR3 is TGTGCCTGGACCTCGGGACTAAATCAGCCCCAGCATTTT. The full variable domain, rest sourced from reference TRBV30 and TRBJ1-5, is SQTIHQWPATLVQPVGSPLSLECTVEGTSNPNLYWYRQAAGRGLQLLFYSVGIGQISSEVPQNLSASRPQDRQFILSSKKLLLSDSGFYLCAWTSGLNQPQHFGDGTRLSIL.

The chain couples TRBV5-1 to TRBJ2-3; no definite D call. V lost 0 bases, J lost 0 bases, and 8 bases lay in between. The CDR3 runs 15 residues. Germline V gene sequence: CDR1 SGHRS, CDR2 YFSETQ. DNA of the CDR3: TGCGCCAGCAGCTTGGGTCTAGAAAGCACAGATACGCAGTATTTT. Protein sequence: CASSLGLESTDTQYF. Full variable domain (outside the CDR3, taken from reference TRBV5-1 and TRBJ2-3): KAGVTQTPRYLIKTRGQQVTLSCSPISGHRSVSWYQQTPGQGLQFLFEYFSETQRNKGNFPGRFSGRQFSNSRSEMNVSTLELGDSALYLCASSLGLESTDTQYFGPGTRLTVL.

This clone has a single count. The genes are TRBV3-1 (or the pseudogene TRBV3-2) and TRBJ1-1; possibly TRBD1 for D (5 bases). The germline CDR1 and CDR2 sequences are LGHDT and YNNKEL (reference sequence). This CDR3 comprises 13 residues. Trimming pared 1 base from V and 4 bases from J, leaving 7 bases between. CDR3 sequence reads: CASSQVGGTEAFF. The CDR3 DNA sequence: TGTGCCAGCAGCCAAGTCGGGGGCACTGAAGCTTTCTTT.

In this sample, this clone turned up once. The chain links TRBV9 to TRBJ2-2; 10 bases are shared with TRBD1. The CDR3 runs 16 residues. The trim removed 4 bases at V and 7 bases at J, leaving 10 bases unmatched. Germline V gene data show CDR1 as SGDLS and CDR2 as YYNGEE. Written as DNA, the CDR3 is TGTGCCAGCAGCAGGATGGGGACAGGGGAGGTCGGGGAGCTGTTTTTT. The encoded protein is CASSRMGTGEVGELFF.